Below, 6 T cell receptor beta chains from the same sample are listed, as sequenced in a study of OX40 agonist ivuxolimab in advanced cancers. Here immunoSEQ multiplex PCR was the method, and the copy in TCRdb shows in-frame clones only, minus some. This sample yields roughly 49,000 clones, of which 75% to 80% are seen a single time; 7.9% belongs to the top ten. The sample here was CD4+ or CD8+ T cells sorted from blood, taken in a trial of the OX40 agonist ivuxolimab. These receptors originate from an adult with an advanced solid tumor such as melanoma, head and neck, liver or kidney cancer.

This clone was picked up one time. V gene TRBV27 combines with J gene TRBJ1-2; 8 bases map to TRBD1. Trimming at V came to 1 base and at J to 5 bases, leaving 6 bases not matched to a gene. The CDR3 consists of 15 residues. The V gene's germline CDR1 is MNHEY and CDR2 SMNVEV (reference sequence). CDR3 residues: CASSLFPDRDYGYTF. CDR3 bases: TGTGCCAGCAGTTTATTTCCGGACAGGGATTATGGCTACACCTTC.

The V call is TRBV6-5, the J call TRBJ1-1; 7 bases are shared with TRBD1. Trimming took 6 bases from V and 5 from J; bases not matched to a gene: 9. Germline CDR1 reads MNHEY; CDR2 reads SVGAGI. The CDR3 spans 14 residues. The CDR3 region is CASRRTGRDTEAFF. DNA of the CDR3: TGTGCCAGCAGAAGGACAGGCCGTGATACTGAAGCTTTCTTT.

The CDR3 DNA is TGTGCCAGCAGCTTGGAGCGGTCTGGCTACACCTTC. This codes for CASSLERSGYTF. The gene calls are TRBV7-2 and TRBJ1-2; D is unresolved. Per germline, CDR1 SGHTA and CDR2 FQGNSA. Trimming pared 3 bases from V and 7 bases from J, leaving 9 bases between. The CDR3 is made up of 12 amino acids. Complete variable domain (other parts from reference TRBV7-2 and TRBJ1-2): GAGVSQSPSNKVTEKGKDVELRCDPISGHTALYWYRQSLGQGLEFLIYFQGNSAPDKSGLPSDRFSAERTGGSVSTLTIQRTQQEDSAVYLCASSLERSGYTFGSGTRLTVV.

The chain couples TRBV10-3 to TRBJ2-3; 9 bases map to TRBD2. From germline, CDR1 is ENHRY and CDR2 SYGVKD. The CDR3 is 13 amino acids. V dropped 8 bases and J dropped 5; count of bases not matched to a gene: 5. CDR3 in DNA: TGTGCCATCGGGACTAGCCGTGGAGATACGCAGTATTTT. The encoded protein is CAIGTSRGDTQYF.

In its sample, this clone was seen a few times. This sequence joins TRBV5-1 and TRBJ2-1; 7 bases line up with TRBD2. After removal of 1 base from V and 9 bases from J, the junction contained 7 bases not matched to a gene. The germline gives CDR1 SGHRS, CDR2 YFSETQ. The CDR3 contains 14 residues. DNA for the CDR3: TGCGCCAGCAGCTTGTCAGCTAGCGGTGGTGAGCAGTTCTTC. Translated, it gives CASSLSASGGEQFF.

The V call is TRBV19, the J call TRBJ2-5; D gene ambiguous. CDR1 and CDR2 from the germline V gene are LNHDA and SQIVND (reference sequence). The CDR3 sequence is 15 residues long. Trimming took 1 base from V and 1 from J, leaving 10 bases between them. The CDR3: CASSIGLTFQETQYF. The DNA of the CDR3 is TGTGCCAGTAGTATAGGACTGACGTTCCAAGAGACCCAGTACTTC.